These 23 T cell receptor beta chains were all obtained from the same sample, sequenced in a study of T cell repertoires in cytomegalovirus infection. One entry per CDR3 protein results from TCRdb running MiXCR on the reads. The data show around 530,000 distinct CDR3 sequences, with around 27% seen just once and 13% held by the top ten. Source material: PBMCs. The receptors here all came from a human donor in good health (CMV status not recorded). Some clones in this sample may be carry-over from other donors' samples.

The CDR3 sequence: CGGQANYGYTF. CDR3 nucleotides: TGTGGGGGGCAGGCTAACTATGGCTACACCTTC. The chain joins TRBV30 to TRBJ1-2; D possibly corresponds to TRBD1 (6 bases). The CDR3 contains 11 residues. The germline CDR1 and CDR2 sequences are GTSNPN and SVGIG (reference sequence).

This clonotype came up a few times. The chain employs TRBV4-1 and TRBJ2-3, with D perhaps matching TRBD1 (6 bases). Germline V gives CDR1 MGHRA, CDR2 YSYEKL. Trimming pared 0 bases from V and 9 bases from J, leaving 19 bases between. The CDR3 runs to 16 residues. CDR3 sequence: CASSQEFSRGHITQYF. As DNA, the CDR3 is TGCGCCAGCAGCCAAGAGTTTAGCAGGGGCCACATCACGCAGTATTTT.

There are many counts of this clonotype. The chain recombines TRBV7-2 with TRBJ2-1; D perhaps matches TRBD2 (5 bases). CDR3 size: 13 residues. Trimming removed 1 base at V and 12 bases at J, with 13 bases between. Per germline, CDR1 SGHTA and CDR2 FQGNSA. The CDR3 DNA follows: TGTGCCAGCAGCTTAGAGCCAAGCGGTGCGCAGTTCTTC. It encodes CASSLEPSGAQFF.

This rearrangement joins TRBV6-2 or TRBV6-3 to TRBJ2-7; 8 bases fit TRBD2. V lost 6 bases, J lost 1 base, and 2 bases stayed unmatched. The CDR3 is made up of 13 amino acids. Germline values: CDR1 MNHEY, CDR2 SVGEGT. This CDR3 is CASRERGSYEQYV. In DNA, the CDR3 is TGTGCCAGCAGAGAGCGGGGGTCCTACGAGCAGTACGTC.

This clonotype occurred a few times. The gene calls are TRBV2 and TRBJ2-5, with 13 bases lining up with TRBD2. CDR1 SNHLY and CDR2 FYNNEI come from the germline V gene. CDR3 size: 15 residues. Trimming took 5 bases from V and 7 from J; bases not matched to a gene: 7. The CDR3 coding sequence is TGTGCCAGCAGTTCCGGACTAGCGGGAGATCTGACCCAGTACTTC. Protein: CASSSGLAGDLTQYF.

The chain joins TRBV19 to TRBJ2-2; 10 bases agree with TRBD1. V trimming: 7 bases; J trimming: 6 bases; junction bases outside the gene matches: 11. Germline V gives CDR1 LNHDA, CDR2 SQIVND (reference sequence). The CDR3 runs 16 residues. The CDR3 region has the DNA TGTGCCAGTATCTCGCGACGGACAGGGGGGGCCGGGGAGCTGTTTTTT. Translated, it gives CASISRRTGGAGELFF.

The V call is TRBV18, the J call TRBJ1-1; no reliable D call. The CDR3 is 13 residues long. Germline assignment: CDR1 KGHSH and CDR2 LQKENI. V was clipped by 6 bases and J by 6 bases, with 14 bases between them. The CDR3 reads CASSQRETAEAFF. The CDR3 DNA sequence: TGTGCCAGCTCCCAAAGGGAGACGGCTGAAGCTTTCTTT.

This clonotype was recorded a few times. The chain uses TRBV2 and TRBJ2-4, with TRBD2 identical over 14 bases. This CDR3 has 16 residues. Germline V gene data show CDR1 as SNHLY and CDR2 as FYNNEI. The V segment lost 7 bases and the J segment 4 bases; nucleotides outside the gene matches: 6. The CDR3 reads CASTSGLAGAKNIQYF. The CDR3 DNA follows: TGTGCCAGCACCTCGGGACTAGCGGGGGCAAAAAACATTCAGTACTTC.

The chain recombines TRBV28 with TRBJ2-7; D possibly corresponds to TRBD2 (6 bases). Per germline, CDR1 MDHEN and CDR2 SYDVKM. Trimming left V 7 bases short and J 0 bases short, with 16 bases between. This CDR3 is 15 amino acids long. The CDR3 DNA sequence: TGTGCCAGCACCCTACTTGGGGGGAGCTCCTACGAGCAGTACTTC. Translated: CASTLLGGSSYEQYF.

The chain is built from TRBV11-3 and TRBJ2-1, with 7 nucleotides matching TRBD2. Germline CDR1 and CDR2: SGHNT and YENEEA. The CDR3 contains 17 residues. V shed 1 base and J 1 base; nucleotides not matched to a gene: 7. Here the CDR3 reads CASSLVGGRSSYNEQFF. The DNA of the CDR3 is TGTGCCAGCAGCTTAGTGGGCGGGAGAAGTTCCTACAATGAGCAGTTCTTC.

This chain links TRBV19 with TRBJ1-1; D not certain. V was cut by 3 bases and J by 1 base, with 15 bases left in between. CDR3 length equals 16 residues. CDR1 is LNHDA, CDR2 SQIVND, per germline (reference sequence). The DNA for the CDR3 is TGTGCCAGTAGTATCCGCGCAAACGGCGGGAACACTGAAGCTTTCTTT. It specifies CASSIRANGGNTEAFF. Combining the CDR3 with reference TRBV19 and TRBJ1-1 gives the whole variable domain DGGITQSPKYLFRKEGQNVTLSCEQNLNHDAMYWYRQDPGQGLRLIYYSQIVNDFQKGDIAEGYSVSREKKESFPLTVTSAQKNPTAFYLCASSIRANGGNTEAFFGQGTRLTVV.

The chain couples TRBV7-2 to TRBJ2-1; a weak D match, TRBD1 (6 bases). Trimming removed 5 bases from V and 5 bases from J, with 16 bases in between. Germline-derived CDR1 and CDR2 are SGHTA and FQGNSA. The CDR3 contains 15 residues. CDR3 coding DNA: TGTGCCAGCAGCCAACTAGGACAGTTAGACAATGAGCAGTTCTTC. Protein product: CASSQLGQLDNEQFF.

This clonotype was detected many times. The CDR3 is CASSFRGTGDEQYF. The DNA of the CDR3 is TGTGCCAGCAGTTTCCGAGGAACGGGGGACGAGCAGTACTTC. V usage is TRBV7-2 and J usage is TRBJ2-7, with a weak D call TRBD2 (6 bases). Trimming pared 6 bases from V and 5 bases from J, leaving 17 bases between. The CDR3 spans 14 residues. CDR1 is SGHTA and CDR2 is FQGNSA in the germline V gene.

This clonotype was observed a few times. The chain is built from TRBV7-2 and TRBJ2-5; no clear D gene. Trimming stripped 8 bases from V and 0 bases from J, with 7 bases between. This CDR3 has 12 amino acids. Germline V gene data show CDR1 as SGHTA and CDR2 as FQGNSA. CDR3 in amino acids: CASGRDQETQYF. DNA for the CDR3: TGTGCCAGCGGACGAGACCAAGAGACCCAGTACTTC.

The chain employs TRBV29-1 and TRBJ1-2, with a weak D call TRBD1 (5 bases). V lost 7 bases to trimming and J lost 2 bases, with 20 bases between them. CDR1 is SQVTM, CDR2 ANQGSEA, per germline. The CDR3 extends over 15 amino acids. The CDR3 coding sequence is TGCAGCGACTACGTAAGGGACGGCAAGAACTATGGCTACACCTTC. This encodes CSDYVRDGKNYGYTF.

This clonotype was counted a few times. The genes are TRBV20-1 and TRBJ2-7, with TRBD2 matching over 9 bases. The CDR3 sequence is 14 residues long. Germline assignment: CDR1 DFQATT and CDR2 SNEGSKA (reference sequence). With V trimmed by 6 bases and J by 4 bases, 10 bases remained unmatched. The CDR3 here is CSAAGTSILYEQYF. CDR3 sequence (DNA): TGCAGTGCCGCCGGGACTAGCATCCTTTACGAGCAGTACTTC.

This CDR3 is CSVEDRGGYGYTF. CDR3 bases: TGCAGCGTTGAAGACAGGGGTGGCTATGGCTACACCTTC. This chain connects TRBV29-1 to TRBJ1-2; TRBD1 is a possible D gene (6 bases). V lost 0 bases and J lost 4, with 9 bases in between. The CDR3 runs to 13 residues. The germline V gene has CDR1 SQVTM and CDR2 ANQGSEA.

The gene calls are TRBV19 and TRBJ1-3; D is unresolved. CDR1 is LNHDA and CDR2 is SQIVND in the germline V gene (reference sequence). Between the trimmed V and J ends, which lost 2 bases and 5 bases, there was a span of 19 bases. The CDR3 totals 17 residues. The CDR3 DNA is TGTGCCAGTAGTATACCTCCCGGGAAGAACCCTAGAAACACCATATATTTT. Translating it yields CASSIPPGKNPRNTIYF.

The V call is TRBV6-2 or TRBV6-3, the J call TRBJ2-1; 11 nucleotides agree with TRBD2. The CDR3 has 17 amino acids. Germline V lookup: CDR1 MNHEY, CDR2 SVGEGT. V dropped 5 bases and J dropped 8; count of bases not matched to a gene: 14. The CDR3 sequence is CASSTQRRLAGGHEQFF. The CDR3 DNA reads as TGTGCCAGCAGTACCCAACGGCGCCTAGCGGGAGGCCATGAGCAGTTCTTC.

This clonotype appeared many times. This chain joins TRBV7-9 and TRBJ2-7; possibly TRBD1 or TRBD2 for D (5 bases each). V lost 5 bases and J lost 4, with 21 bases in between. Germline loops: CDR1 SEHNR, CDR2 FQNEAQ (reference sequence). CDR3 length: 16 residues. This CDR3 is CASSRGRRIDNYEQYV. The CDR3 nucleotides are TGTGCCAGCAGCCGGGGCAGGAGGATAGACAATTACGAGCAGTACGTC.

The chain joins TRBV27 to TRBJ1-2; D gene unclear. Germline V gene sequence: CDR1 MNHEY, CDR2 SMNVEV (reference sequence). V gave up 6 bases and J gave up 8 bases, with 16 bases separating them. This CDR3 comprises 13 residues. CDR3: CASSSRNGGGYTF. DNA of the CDR3: TGTGCCAGCAGCTCAAGGAATGGCGGCGGCTACACCTTC.

This chain links TRBV25-1 with TRBJ2-1, with D tentatively TRBD1 (6 bases). This CDR3 region has 11 residues. Trimming removed 7 bases at V and 5 bases at J, with 6 bases between. The V gene's germline CDR1 is MGHDK and CDR2 SYGVNS. The CDR3 region is CASKGDNEQFF. DNA for the CDR3: TGTGCCAGCAAGGGGGACAATGAGCAGTTCTTC.

This sequence joins TRBV29-1 and TRBJ2-1; the match to TRBD2 covers 7 bases. The CDR3 is 12 amino acids. Germline values: CDR1 SQVTM, CDR2 ANQGSEA. CDR3 in amino acids: CRGGGKGTEQFF. CDR3 DNA: TGCAGGGGGGGGGGGAAGGGAACTGAGCAGTTCTTC.